This entry is about one T cell receptor beta chain. These data belong to a study of control samples from healthy donors and cancer patients. This CDR3 is built from 20 residues. Libraries were prepared by immunoSEQ multiplex PCR; TCRdb keeps only in-frame clonotypes and omits some of them. Here the sample spans about 410,000 clones, more than 80% being singletons. The sample consisted of PBMCs. This TCR came from a man in his forties with head and neck cancer. This chain joins TRBV1 and TRBJ2-3; the D call TRBD2 from the table was never checked on the DNA. TRBV1 is a pseudogene. The CDR3 region has the DNA TGCACCAGCAGCCAAGACGAGACTAGCGGGGTAACTACTAGCACAGATACGCAGTATTTT. Residues: CTSSQDETSGVTTSTDTQYF.